The clone carrying this T cell receptor beta chain appeared once. The table came from immunoSEQ multiplex PCR; TCRdb's copy has only in-frame clones and leaves some out. The table includes about 140,000 clones, 80% to 95% detected once. Deletions cut 8 bases from V and 8 bases from J, with 15 bases between. The CDR3 contains 12 residues. This sample is drawn from a study of T cell responses to AZD1222 COVID-19 vaccine. This chain joins TRBV12-3 or TRBV12-4 and TRBJ1-2, with D perhaps matching TRBD1 (6 bases). The source is an adult who received the AZD1222 COVID-19 vaccine. The sample was peripheral blood, taken 28 days after the second AZD1222 dose. DNA of the CDR3: TGTGCCAGCCGAGGGGGGCGCAGGGGCTACACCTTC. Protein: CASRGGRRGYTF.